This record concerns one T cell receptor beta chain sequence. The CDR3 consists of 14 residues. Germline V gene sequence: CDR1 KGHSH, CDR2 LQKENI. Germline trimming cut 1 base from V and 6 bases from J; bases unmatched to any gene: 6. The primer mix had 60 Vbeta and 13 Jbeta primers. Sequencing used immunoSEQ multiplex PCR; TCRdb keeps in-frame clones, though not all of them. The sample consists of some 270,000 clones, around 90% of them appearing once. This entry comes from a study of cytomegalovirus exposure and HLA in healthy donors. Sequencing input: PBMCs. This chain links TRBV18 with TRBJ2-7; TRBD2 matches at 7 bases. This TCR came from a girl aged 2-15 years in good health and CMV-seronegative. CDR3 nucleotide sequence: TGTGCCAGCTCACCACTGAGGGAGGGCCTCGAGCAGTACTTC. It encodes CASSPLREGLEQYF.